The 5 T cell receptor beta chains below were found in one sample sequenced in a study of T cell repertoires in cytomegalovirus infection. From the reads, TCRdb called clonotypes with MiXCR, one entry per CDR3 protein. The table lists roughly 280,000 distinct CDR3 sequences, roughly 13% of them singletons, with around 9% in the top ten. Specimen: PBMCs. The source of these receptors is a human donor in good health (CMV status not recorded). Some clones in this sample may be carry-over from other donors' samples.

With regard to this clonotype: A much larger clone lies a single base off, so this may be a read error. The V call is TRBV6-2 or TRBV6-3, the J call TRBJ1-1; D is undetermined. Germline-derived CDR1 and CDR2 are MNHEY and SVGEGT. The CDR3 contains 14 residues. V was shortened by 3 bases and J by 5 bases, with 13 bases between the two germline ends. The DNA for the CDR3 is TGTGCCAGCAGTTATACTCAGTGTGTTACTGAAGCTTTCTTT. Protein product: CASSYTQCVTEAFF.

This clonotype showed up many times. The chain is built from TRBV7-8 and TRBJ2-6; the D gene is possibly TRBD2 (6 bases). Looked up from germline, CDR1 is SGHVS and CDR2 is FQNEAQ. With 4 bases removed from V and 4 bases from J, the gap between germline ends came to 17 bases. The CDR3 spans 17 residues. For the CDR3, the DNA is TGTGCCAGCAGCTCCCAGACTGCGGGGCGCGGGGCCAACGTCCTGACTTTC. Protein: CASSSQTAGRGANVLTF.

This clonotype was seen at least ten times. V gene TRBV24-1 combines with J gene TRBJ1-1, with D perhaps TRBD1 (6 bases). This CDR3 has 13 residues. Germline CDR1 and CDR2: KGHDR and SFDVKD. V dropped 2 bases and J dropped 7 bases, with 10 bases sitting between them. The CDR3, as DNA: TGTGCCACCAGTGATTCCAACAGGGATGAAGCTTTCTTT. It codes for CATSDSNRDEAFF.

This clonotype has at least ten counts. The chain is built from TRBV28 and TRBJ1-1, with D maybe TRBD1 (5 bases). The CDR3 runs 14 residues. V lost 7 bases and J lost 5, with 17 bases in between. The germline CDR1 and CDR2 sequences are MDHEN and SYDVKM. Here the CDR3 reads CASKGRGWVTEAFF. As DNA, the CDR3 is TGTGCCAGCAAGGGGAGAGGGTGGGTTACTGAAGCTTTCTTT.

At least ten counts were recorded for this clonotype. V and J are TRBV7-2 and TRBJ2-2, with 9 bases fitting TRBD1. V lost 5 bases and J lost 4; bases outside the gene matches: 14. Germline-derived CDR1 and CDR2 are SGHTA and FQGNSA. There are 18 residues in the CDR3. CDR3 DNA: TGTGCCAGCAGCCCCCTTTTATCGGACAGGGGATTCACCGGGGAGCTGTTTTTT. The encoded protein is CASSPLLSDRGFTGELFF.